The clone carrying this T cell receptor beta chain was seen a few times. Per the authors' pipeline: Reference gene primer amplification yielded estimated nucleated cell counts. Measured with immunoSEQ multiplex PCR; TCRdb has only the in-frame clones, and not every one. V and J calls plus clone size are reproduced from that table; the DNA served to infer D and trimming. The data show 200,000 to 250,000 clones, around 84% seen once. This sample was included in a study of blood T cell repertoires in COVID-19. Study summary: From the United States, Italy and Spain came samples of acute and convalescent COVID-19.

Looked up from germline, CDR1 is SGHTA and CDR2 is FQGNSA. The CDR3 is made up of 15 amino acids. Trimming removed 1 base at V and 1 base at J, with 7 bases between. Source material: PBMCs or T cells enriched from blood (not recorded which). The chain employs TRBV7-2 and TRBJ1-4; D call uncertain. The TCR sequence derives from a woman aged 40 to 55 who had recovered from COVID-19. This CDR3 reads CASSLGEGTNEKLFF. In nucleotides, the CDR3 is TGTGCCAGCAGCTTAGGGGAGGGAACTAATGAAAAACTGTTTTTT.